This entry concerns a single T cell receptor beta chain. It has no known antigen specificity. No quality values exist for individual bases; no much larger clone is one base distant. The sample comes from a study of blood T cell repertoires in COVID-19 (dated by TCRdb to about 2020). With regard to the full study: Samples from collaborators originated in the United States, Italy and Spain and spanned both the acute and convalescent phases of COVID-19. The material from the prospective study consisted of cDNA or gDNA derived from T cells, B-cell-depleted T cells, or PBMCs. Deeply sampled blood TCRbeta repertoires from subjects exposed to, actively infected with, or recovered from COVID-19 were included in the dataset. The repertoires were made available in a free public database intended to serve as a resource for research on the immune response to SARS-CoV-2. The samples were drawn from the first 160 participants of the ongoing ImmuneRACE study and from about 1,200 subjects provided by 6 global collaborators. The sample metadata nearly always contained a de-identified subject ID, COVID-19 status, age in years and sex. Where available, HLA class I and class II types were obtained from metadata supplied by the sample provider rather than from assay-based typing. The full study reports these points: How much clinical and demographic metadata was included differed by source and by participant, and the metadata was provided uncurated.

TCRbeta CDR3 regions were amplified from genomic DNA by means of the immunoSEQ Assay, a bias-controlled multiplex PCR. Processing in the source paper ran as follows. The number of nucleated cells in each sample was estimated from the amplification of reference gene primers within the assay. Sequence reads were collapsed and filtered to measure the absolute abundance of every unique TCRbeta CDR3 rearrangement. For each sample, productive Simpson clonality was calculated as the square root of Simpson's diversity index over productive rearrangements. In TCRdb, the immuneACCESS table is reduced to in-frame sequences with V and J assigned. These tables do not hold every clone; where another copy was compared, an unresolved V gene accounts for under half, and the others remain unexplained. That table gives V, J and clone size, and the DNA gave D and trimming. This sample lists 150,000 to 160,000 clones; around 84% were detected once. The ten largest clones capture nearly 10% of the sample.

The collaborating institutions used their own protocols to collect whole blood in K2EDTA tubes. For TCRbeta analysis, collaborators shipped samples as frozen whole blood, isolated PBMCs, or DNA extracted from either of those sample types. The CDR3 runs 13 residues from the cysteine to the phenylalanine. Only the CDR3 portion is preserved as DNA: 39 bases, with reading frame beginning at the first base. V lost 2 bases and J lost 1 base; the stretch between them is 5 bases long. CDR1 and CDR2, per the germline V gene, are SGHAT and FQNNGV. The sample was peripheral blood. The TCR comes from a woman aged 50 to 60 with acute or convalescent COVID-19. This chain joins TRBV11-2 to TRBJ1-1; there is no confident call for the D gene. DNA sequence: TGTGCCAGCAGCTTAAACGGGAACACTGAAGCTTTCTTT. Its protein product is CASSLNGNTEAFF.